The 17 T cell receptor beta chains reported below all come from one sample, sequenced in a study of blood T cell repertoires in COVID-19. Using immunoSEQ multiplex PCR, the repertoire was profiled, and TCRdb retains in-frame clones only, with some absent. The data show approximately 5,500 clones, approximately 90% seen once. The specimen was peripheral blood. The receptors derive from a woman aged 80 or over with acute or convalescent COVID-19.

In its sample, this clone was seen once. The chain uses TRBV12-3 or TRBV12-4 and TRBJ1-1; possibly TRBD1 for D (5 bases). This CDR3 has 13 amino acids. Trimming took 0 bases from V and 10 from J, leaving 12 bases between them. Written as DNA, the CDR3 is TGTGCCAGCAGTTTAGCCCATCAGGGAGGAGCTTTCTTT. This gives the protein CASSLAHQGGAFF.

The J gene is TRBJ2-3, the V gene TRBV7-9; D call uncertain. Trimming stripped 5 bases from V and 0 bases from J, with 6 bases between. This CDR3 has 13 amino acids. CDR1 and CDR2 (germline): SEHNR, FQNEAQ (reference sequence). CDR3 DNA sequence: TGTGCCAGCAGCCGGTCTAGCACAGATACGCAGTATTTT. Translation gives CASSRSSTDTQYF.

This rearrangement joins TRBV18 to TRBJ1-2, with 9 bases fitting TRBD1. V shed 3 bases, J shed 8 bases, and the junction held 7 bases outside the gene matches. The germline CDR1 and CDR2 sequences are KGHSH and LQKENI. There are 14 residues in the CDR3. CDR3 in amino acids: CASSPGQGLGGYTF. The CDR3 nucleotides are TGTGCCAGCTCACCGGGACAGGGCTTGGGGGGCTACACCTTC.

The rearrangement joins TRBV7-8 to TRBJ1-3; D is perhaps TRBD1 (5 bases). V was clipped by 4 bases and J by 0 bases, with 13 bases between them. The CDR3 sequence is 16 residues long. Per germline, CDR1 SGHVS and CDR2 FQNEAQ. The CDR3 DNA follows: TGTGCCAGCAGCTCGCGCGGGACCAGCTCTGGAAACACCATATATTTT. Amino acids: CASSSRGTSSGNTIYF.

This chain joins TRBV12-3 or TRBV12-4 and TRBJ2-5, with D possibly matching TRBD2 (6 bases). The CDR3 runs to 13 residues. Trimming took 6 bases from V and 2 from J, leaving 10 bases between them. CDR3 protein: CASRVGGQETQYF. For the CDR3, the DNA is TGTGCCAGCAGGGTCGGAGGGCAAGAGACCCAGTACTTC.

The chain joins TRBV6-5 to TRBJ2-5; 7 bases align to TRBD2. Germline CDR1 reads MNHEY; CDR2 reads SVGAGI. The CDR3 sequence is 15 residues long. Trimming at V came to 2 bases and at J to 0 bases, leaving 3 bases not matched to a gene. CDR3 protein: CASSYGAGDQETQYF. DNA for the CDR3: TGTGCCAGCAGTTACGGGGCGGGGGACCAAGAGACCCAGTACTTC.

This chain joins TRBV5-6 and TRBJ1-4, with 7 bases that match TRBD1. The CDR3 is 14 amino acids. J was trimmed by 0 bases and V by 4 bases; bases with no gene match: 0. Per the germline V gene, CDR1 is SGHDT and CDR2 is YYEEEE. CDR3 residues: CASSGTATNEKLFF. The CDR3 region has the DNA TGTGCCAGCAGCGGGACAGCAACTAATGAAAAACTGTTTTTT.

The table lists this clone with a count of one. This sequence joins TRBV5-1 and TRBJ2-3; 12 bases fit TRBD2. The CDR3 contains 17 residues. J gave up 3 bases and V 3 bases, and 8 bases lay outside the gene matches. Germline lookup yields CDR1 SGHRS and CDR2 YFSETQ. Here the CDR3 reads CASSYRTSGDRTDTQYF. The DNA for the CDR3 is TGCGCCAGCAGCTACAGGACTAGCGGGGACAGAACAGATACGCAGTATTTT.

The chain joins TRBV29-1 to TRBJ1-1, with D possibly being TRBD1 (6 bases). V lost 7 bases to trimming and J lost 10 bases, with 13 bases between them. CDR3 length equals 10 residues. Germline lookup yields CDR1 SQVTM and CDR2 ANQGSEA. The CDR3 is CSGGGPIAFF. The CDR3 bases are TGCAGCGGGGGGGGGCCCATAGCTTTCTTT.

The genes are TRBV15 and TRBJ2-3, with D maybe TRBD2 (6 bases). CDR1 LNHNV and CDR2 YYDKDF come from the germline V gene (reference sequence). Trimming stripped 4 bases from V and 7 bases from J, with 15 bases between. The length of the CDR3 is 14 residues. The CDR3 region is CATSTAGKANTQYF. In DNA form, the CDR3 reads TGTGCCACCAGCACCGCGGGGAAGGCCAATACGCAGTATTTT.

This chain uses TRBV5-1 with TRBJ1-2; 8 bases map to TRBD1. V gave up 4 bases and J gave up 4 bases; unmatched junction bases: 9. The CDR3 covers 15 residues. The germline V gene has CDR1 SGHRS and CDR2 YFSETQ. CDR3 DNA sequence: TGCGCCAGCAGCGAACCCGGGACAGGAGGCTATGGCTACACCTTC. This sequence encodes CASSEPGTGGYGYTF.

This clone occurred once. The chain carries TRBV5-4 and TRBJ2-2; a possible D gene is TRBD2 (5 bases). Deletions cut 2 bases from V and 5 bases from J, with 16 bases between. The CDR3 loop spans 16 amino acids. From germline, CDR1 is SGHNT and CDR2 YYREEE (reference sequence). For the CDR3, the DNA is TGTGCCAGCAGCTTAGGCGGGTCGTTGCGTACCGGGGAGCTGTTTTTT. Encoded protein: CASSLGGSLRTGELFF.

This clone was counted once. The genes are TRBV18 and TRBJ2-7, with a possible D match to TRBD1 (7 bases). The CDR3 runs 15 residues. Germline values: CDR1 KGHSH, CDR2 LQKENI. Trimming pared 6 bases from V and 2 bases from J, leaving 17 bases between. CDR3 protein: CASSTQGGWTYEQYF. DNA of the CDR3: TGTGCCAGCTCCACCCAGGGGGGTTGGACCTACGAGCAGTACTTC.

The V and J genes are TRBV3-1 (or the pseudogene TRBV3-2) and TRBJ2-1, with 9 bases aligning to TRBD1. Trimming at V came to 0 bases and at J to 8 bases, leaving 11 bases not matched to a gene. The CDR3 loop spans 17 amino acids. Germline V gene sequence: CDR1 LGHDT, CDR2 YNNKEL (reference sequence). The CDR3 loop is CASSQDGTGWAQYEQFF. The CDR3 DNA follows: TGTGCCAGCAGCCAAGATGGGACAGGGTGGGCTCAATATGAGCAGTTCTTC.

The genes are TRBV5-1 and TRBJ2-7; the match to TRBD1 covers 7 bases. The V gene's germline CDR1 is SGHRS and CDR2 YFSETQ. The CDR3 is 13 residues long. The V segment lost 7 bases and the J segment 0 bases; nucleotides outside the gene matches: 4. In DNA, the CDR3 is TGCGCCAGCCGACAGGGAAGCTCCTACGAGCAGTACTTC. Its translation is CASRQGSSYEQYF.

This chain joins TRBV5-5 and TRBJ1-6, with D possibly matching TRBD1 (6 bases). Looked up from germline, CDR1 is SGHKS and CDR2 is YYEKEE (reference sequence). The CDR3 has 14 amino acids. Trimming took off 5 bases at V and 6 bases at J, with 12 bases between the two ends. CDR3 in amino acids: CASRSTGVNSPLHF. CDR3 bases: TGTGCCAGCAGATCGACAGGCGTTAATTCACCCCTCCACTTT.

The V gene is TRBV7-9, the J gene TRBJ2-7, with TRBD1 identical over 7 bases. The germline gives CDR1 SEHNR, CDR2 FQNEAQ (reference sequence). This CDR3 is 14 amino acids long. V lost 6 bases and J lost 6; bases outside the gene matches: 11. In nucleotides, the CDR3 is TGTGCCAGCAGTTCGATCCGGACAGGTCCCGAGCAGTACTTC. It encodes CASSSIRTGPEQYF.